These 24 T cell receptor beta chains share one sample of origin, sequenced in a study of tumor-infiltrating lymphocytes in localized non-small cell lung cancer. Here immunoSEQ multiplex PCR was the method, and the copy in TCRdb shows in-frame clones only, minus some. The data contain 8,500 to 10,000 clones, 60% to 80% of them singletons. What was sequenced was uninvolved lung tissue not adjacent to the tumor. The origin of the receptors is a human donor with non-small cell lung cancer.

The chain carries TRBV4-1 and TRBJ1-5, with TRBD1 as a possible D gene (6 bases). The CDR3 totals 16 residues. Per germline, CDR1 MGHRA and CDR2 YSYEKL. The V gene lost 0 bases and the J gene lost 6 bases, with 15 bases spanning the gap. As DNA, the CDR3 is TGCGCCAGCAGCCAAGATCGACGCAGGGGAGGTCAGCCCCAGCATTTT. Translating it yields CASSQDRRRGGQPQHF.

The chain employs TRBV19 and TRBJ1-1; tentative D call: TRBD1 (5 bases). Germline V gene sequence: CDR1 LNHDA, CDR2 SQIVND (reference sequence). Trimming removed 7 bases from V and 4 bases from J, with 13 bases in between. CDR3 length: 13 amino acids. CDR3 DNA: TGTGCCAGTAAGGCGAGGGGCACCACTGAAGCTTTCTTT. This gives the protein CASKARGTTEAFF.

The chain links TRBV10-3 to TRBJ2-7; D not certain. CDR1 ENHRY and CDR2 SYGVKD come from the germline V gene. The V end lost 6 bases, the J end lost 6 bases, and 18 bases lay between the germline ends. This CDR3 has 14 amino acids. CDR3: CAIRADNPGSEQYF. The CDR3 nucleotides read TGTGCCATCAGGGCGGATAATCCCGGTTCCGAGCAGTACTTC.

The genes are TRBV12-5 and TRBJ2-5; D remains unclear. V lost 6 bases to trimming and J lost 9 bases, with 26 bases between them. The V gene's germline CDR1 is LGHNT and CDR2 FRNRAP. The CDR3 runs to 16 residues. DNA of the CDR3: TGTGCTAGTGGCCCCCCCTTAAGAGACGGTGGTTCGGCCCAGTACTTC. Encoded protein: CASGPPLRDGGSAQYF. Combining the CDR3 with reference TRBV12-5 and TRBJ2-5 gives the whole variable domain DARVTQTPRHKVTEMGQEVTMRCQPILGHNTVFWYRQTMMQGLELLAYFRNRAPLDDSGMPKDRFSAEMPDATLATLKIQPSEPRDSAVYFCASGPPLRDGGSAQYFGPGTRLLVL.

On this clone: Within the sample, other DNA sequences also encode this same CDR3. V usage is TRBV7-9 and J usage is TRBJ1-5, with a possible D match to TRBD1 (5 bases). This CDR3 contains 14 residues. Per germline, CDR1 SEHNR and CDR2 FQNEAQ (reference sequence). The germline V and J ends were trimmed by 5 bases and 4 bases, with 12 bases remaining between them. CDR3 region: CASSPLGGNQPQHF. DNA for the CDR3: TGTGCCAGCAGCCCCCTTGGGGGAAATCAGCCCCAGCATTTT.

V usage is TRBV25-1 and J usage is TRBJ2-1; D ambiguous. The CDR3 extends over 12 amino acids. Germline V gene lookup returns CDR1 MGHDK and CDR2 SYGVNS. The V end lost 6 bases, the J end lost 6 bases, and 9 bases lay between the germline ends. CDR3 in amino acids: CASRGQFNEQFF. DNA of the CDR3: TGTGCCAGCAGAGGTCAATTCAATGAGCAGTTCTTC.

CDR3 residues: CSVVSFMNTEAFF. The DNA for the CDR3 is TGCAGCGTTGTTTCATTCATGAACACTGAAGCTTTCTTT. The chain joins TRBV29-1 to TRBJ1-1, with D unclear. V lost 4 bases, J lost 0 bases, and 9 bases lay in between. Looked up from germline, CDR1 is SQVTM and CDR2 is ANQGSEA. This CDR3 is 13 amino acids long.

The chain links TRBV6-4 to TRBJ1-2, with 7 bases identical to TRBD1. The CDR3 runs 17 residues. In germline, CDR1 is MRHNA, CDR2 SNTAGT. Trimming removed 3 bases from V and 3 bases from J; junction bases left unmatched: 13. This chain's CDR3 is CASSDWRQGGGHYGYTF. CDR3 nucleotides: TGTGCCAGCAGTGATTGGAGACAGGGAGGGGGACACTATGGCTACACCTTC.

The chain combines TRBV7-2 with TRBJ2-1; D gene ambiguous. The CDR3 is made up of 13 amino acids. Trimming took off 3 bases at V and 4 bases at J, with 7 bases between the two ends. CDR1 SGHTA and CDR2 FQGNSA come from the germline V gene. This chain's CDR3 is CASSLGFYNEQFF. The CDR3 DNA follows: TGTGCCAGCAGCTTGGGATTTTACAATGAGCAGTTCTTC.

The V call is TRBV29-1, the J call TRBJ2-7, with 8 bases aligning to TRBD1. CDR3 size: 12 residues. After removal of 7 bases from V and 6 bases from J, the junction contained 8 bases not matched to a gene. Germline loops: CDR1 SQVTM, CDR2 ANQGSEA. In nucleotides, the CDR3 is TGCAGCGCAGGACAGGGAGTCCGCGAGCAGTACTTC. Its protein is CSAGQGVREQYF.

This clone came up a few times. V is TRBV28 and J is TRBJ2-5; TRBD2 might be the D (6 bases). The CDR3 extends over 15 amino acids. V lost 7 bases, J lost 2 bases, and 17 bases lay in between. Germline lookup yields CDR1 MDHEN and CDR2 SYDVKM. The DNA of the CDR3 is TGTGCCAGCAATCCGGGAGCTGGGGAACAAGAGACCCAGTACTTC. It is translated as CASNPGAGEQETQYF.

The chain links TRBV28 to TRBJ1-2; no definite D call. Trimming took off 6 bases at V and 7 bases at J, with 9 bases between the two ends. Germline V gene lookup returns CDR1 MDHEN and CDR2 SYDVKM. The length of the CDR3 is 11 residues. The CDR3 region is CASSKISGYTF. The CDR3 bases are TGTGCCAGCAGCAAAATTTCTGGCTACACCTTC.

The chain carries TRBV2 and TRBJ1-3, with TRBD1 identical over 9 bases. V was clipped by 7 bases and J by 11 bases; unmatched bases: 6. CDR1 and CDR2 from the germline V gene are SNHLY and FYNNEI. The CDR3 sequence is 12 residues long. The CDR3 loop is CASTEGDRAIYF. The CDR3 DNA is TGTGCCAGCACAGAGGGGGACAGGGCCATATATTTT.

This clone was counted only a few times. The CDR3 DNA reads as TGTGCCAGTAGTGGTCGAGGTGGTGCGGGGACGAACAATGAGCAGTTCTTC. This codes for CASSGRGGAGTNNEQFF. This sequence joins TRBV19 and TRBJ2-1, with D possibly TRBD2 on 6 matching bases. CDR1 and CDR2 (germline): LNHDA, SQIVND (reference sequence). The V and J ends lost 5 bases and 5 bases respectively, with 22 bases between them. The CDR3 consists of 17 residues.

This chain uses TRBV5-1 with TRBJ2-7, with TRBD1 identical over 9 bases. The CDR3 length is 15 residues. Trimming removed 4 bases from V and 2 bases from J; junction bases left unmatched: 7. Germline V gives CDR1 SGHRS, CDR2 YFSETQ. CDR3 bases: TGCGCCAGCAGCCTGGGACAGGGAAGGACCTACGAGCAGTACTTC. Its protein product is CASSLGQGRTYEQYF.

This chain links TRBV29-1 with TRBJ2-5, with D hard to call. The CDR3 extends over 12 amino acids. Germline CDR1 and CDR2: SQVTM and ANQGSEA. The germline V and J ends were trimmed by 6 bases and 0 bases, with 8 bases remaining between them. CDR3 region: CSVIEYQETQYF. The CDR3 DNA is TGCAGCGTCATAGAGTACCAAGAGACCCAGTACTTC.

The chain is built from TRBV7-7 and TRBJ2-2; TRBD2 matches at 12 bases. This CDR3 comprises 16 residues. Germline V CDR1 and CDR2: SSHAT, FNYEAQ (reference sequence). J gave up 6 bases and V 5 bases, and 7 bases lay outside the gene matches. CDR3 nucleotides: TGTGCCAGCAGCGCCGGACTAGCGGGGAGGGCCGGGGAGCTGTTTTTT. This translates into CASSAGLAGRAGELFF.

The rearrangement uses TRBV29-1 and TRBJ1-2, with D unresolved. The CDR3 extends over 12 amino acids. From germline, CDR1 is SQVTM and CDR2 ANQGSEA. The germline V and J ends were trimmed by 5 bases and 2 bases, with 9 bases remaining between them. The CDR3 DNA sequence: TGCAGCGTTTATACAGCGAACTATGGCTACACCTTC. As protein: CSVYTANYGYTF.

This clone was detected only once. J is TRBJ2-1 and V is TRBV19; D may be TRBD2 (5 bases). There are 14 residues in the CDR3. CDR1 LNHDA and CDR2 SQIVND come from the germline V gene (reference sequence). V lost 6 bases, J lost 4 bases, and 13 bases lay in between. CDR3 amino acids: CASSPTRRYNEQFF. In DNA form, the CDR3 reads TGTGCCAGTAGCCCCACGCGGAGGTACAATGAGCAGTTCTTC.

The chain uses TRBV28 and TRBJ1-5; no firm D call. The CDR3 is 12 residues long. CDR1 and CDR2 from the germline V gene are MDHEN and SYDVKM. Trimming stripped 5 bases from V and 7 bases from J, with 9 bases between. Written as DNA, the CDR3 is TGTGCCAGCAGTCGAAGAGGCCAGCCCCAGCATTTT. It codes for CASSRRGQPQHF.

The sample holds a few counts of this clone. The genes are TRBV7-6 and TRBJ2-3, with 14 bases lining up with TRBD2. Germline loops: CDR1 SGHVS, CDR2 FNYEAQ. The trim removed 5 bases at V and 3 bases at J, leaving 4 bases unmatched. This CDR3 spans 16 amino acids. The CDR3 reads CASSLGLAGGTDTQYF. In nucleotides, the CDR3 is TGTGCCAGCAGCCTCGGACTAGCGGGAGGAACAGATACGCAGTATTTT. The variable domain in full, with the rest retrieved from reference TRBV7-6 and TRBJ2-3, is GAGVSQSPRYKVTKRGQDVALRCDPISGHVSLYWYRQALGQGPEFLTYFNYEAQQDKSGLPNDRFSAERPEGSISTLTIQRTEQRDSAMYRCASSLGLAGGTDTQYFGPGTRLTVL.

The V gene is TRBV30, the J gene TRBJ1-5; D remains unclear. Trimming shortened V by 2 bases and J by 5 bases, and 10 bases separated the two germline ends. This CDR3 spans 13 amino acids. From germline, CDR1 is GTSNPN and CDR2 SVGIG (reference sequence). CDR3 coding DNA: TGTGCCTGGAGTTTGAGGTCGGATCAGCCCCAGCATTTT. Amino acid sequence: CAWSLRSDQPQHF.

The J gene is TRBJ1-1, the V gene TRBV29-1; D uncertain. V lost 4 bases to trimming and J lost 1 base, with 16 bases between them. CDR1 is SQVTM and CDR2 is ANQGSEA in the germline V gene. CDR3 length: 15 residues. The CDR3 is CSVGPSSTANTEAFF. In DNA form, the CDR3 reads TGCAGCGTTGGGCCGTCTTCGACGGCGAACACTGAAGCTTTCTTT.

V and J are TRBV5-1 and TRBJ2-5, with TRBD1 as a possible D gene (6 bases). There are 12 residues in the CDR3. V lost 7 bases to trimming and J lost 2 bases, with 9 bases between them. Looked up from germline, CDR1 is SGHRS and CDR2 is YFSETQ. CDR3 in DNA: TGCGCCAGCGGACAGATTCAAGAGACCCAGTACTTC. Translation gives CASGQIQETQYF.